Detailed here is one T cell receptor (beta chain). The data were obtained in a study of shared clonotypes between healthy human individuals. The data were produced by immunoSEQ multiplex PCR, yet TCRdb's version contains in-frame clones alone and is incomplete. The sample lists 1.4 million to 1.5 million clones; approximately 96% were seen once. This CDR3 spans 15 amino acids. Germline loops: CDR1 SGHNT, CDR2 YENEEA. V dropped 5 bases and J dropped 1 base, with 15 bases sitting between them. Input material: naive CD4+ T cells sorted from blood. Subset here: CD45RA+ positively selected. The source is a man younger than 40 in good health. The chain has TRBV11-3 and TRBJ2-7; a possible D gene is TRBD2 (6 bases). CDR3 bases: TGTGCCAGCAGCCCAGGACTATCCGAATCCTACGAGCAGTACTTC. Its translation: CASSPGLSESYEQYF.